The rows below give T cell receptor beta chains drawn from one sample of a study of blood T cell repertoires in COVID-19. Clones were sequenced by immunoSEQ multiplex PCR, and TCRdb holds only the in-frame ones, with some missing. Of around 100,000 clones listed, around 85% are singletons. The source material was peripheral blood. Every receptor here comes from an elderly woman with active or convalescent COVID-19. Both conserved end residues are part of each CDR3. The order of the fields is V gene, D gene, CDR3 length, clone size, J gene, CDR3 DNA, CDR3 protein. D genes are given only for firm matches. A clone size is listed for some rows: how often the clone was seen (once, few, many), or a class if it is expanded.

TRBV3-1/TRBV3-2	NA	14	NA	TRBJ1-4	TGTGCCAGCAGCCAAGATAACACGGGGGTGGGACTGTTTTTT	CASSQDNTGVGLFF
TRBV5-1	NA	14	NA	TRBJ2-7	TGCGCCAGCAGAAAAACCGGTAGCTCCTACGAGCAGTACTTC	CASRKTGSSYEQYF
TRBV6-1	TRBD1	17	NA	TRBJ1-5	TGTGCCAGCAGTGAAGCTGGCAGGGGGTATAGCAATCAGCCCCAGCATTTT	CASSEAGRGYSNQPQHF
TRBV6-5	TRBD1	14	NA	TRBJ2-1	TGTGCCAGCAGGGACAGGGGGCCCTACAATGAGCAGTTCTTC	CASRDRGPYNEQFF
TRBV4-2	TRBD2	16	NA	TRBJ2-5	TGTGCCAGCAGCCGGGGGACTAGCGGGGCGGAAGAGACCCAGTACTTC	CASSRGTSGAEETQYF
TRBV2	NA	15	NA	TRBJ1-2	TGTGCCAGCAGCGGGAGGGCCGCATCTAACTATGGCTACACCTTC	CASSGRAASNYGYTF
TRBV19	NA	13	NA	TRBJ2-5	TGTGCCAGCCGTTATAGGGGCGGAGAGACCCAGTACTTC	CASRYRGGETQYF
TRBV9	NA	15	NA	TRBJ1-4	TGTGCCAGCTCGGACTCCCCCGGGGCTAATGAAAAACTGTTTTTT	CASSDSPGANEKLFF
TRBV5-4	TRBD1	13	NA	TRBJ1-1	TGTGCCAGCAGCGAGGGACAGGGGACTGAAGCTTTCTTT	CASSEGQGTEAFF
TRBV6-4	TRBD2	15	NA	TRBJ2-1	TGTGCCAGCAGTGACGAACTAGCGGGGGAAAATGAGCAGTTCTTC	CASSDELAGENEQFF
TRBV24-1	NA	15	once	TRBJ2-5	TGTGCCACCAGTGCCCCCCCGGGGAGCGGGGAGACCCAGTACTTC	CATSAPPGSGETQYF
TRBV30	NA	15	NA	TRBJ1-2	TGTGCCTGGACAGGGTCCTTGAAGATGGCACTTGGCTACACCTTC	CAWTGSLKMALGYTF
TRBV28	NA	16	NA	TRBJ1-5	TGTGCCAGCAGTTTAAGGTCTTTCGCGGCTAATCAGCCCCAGCATTTT	CASSLRSFAANQPQHF
TRBV7-2	TRBD1	15	once	TRBJ2-1	TGTGCCAGCAACGGGAACAGGGGGCTTTACAATGAGCAGTTCTTC	CASNGNRGLYNEQFF
TRBV5-1	TRBD1	18	NA	TRBJ1-2	TGCGCCAGCAGCTTTCTGTCCCCCCGGGACAGGGAAGACTATGGCTACACCTTC	CASSFLSPRDREDYGYTF